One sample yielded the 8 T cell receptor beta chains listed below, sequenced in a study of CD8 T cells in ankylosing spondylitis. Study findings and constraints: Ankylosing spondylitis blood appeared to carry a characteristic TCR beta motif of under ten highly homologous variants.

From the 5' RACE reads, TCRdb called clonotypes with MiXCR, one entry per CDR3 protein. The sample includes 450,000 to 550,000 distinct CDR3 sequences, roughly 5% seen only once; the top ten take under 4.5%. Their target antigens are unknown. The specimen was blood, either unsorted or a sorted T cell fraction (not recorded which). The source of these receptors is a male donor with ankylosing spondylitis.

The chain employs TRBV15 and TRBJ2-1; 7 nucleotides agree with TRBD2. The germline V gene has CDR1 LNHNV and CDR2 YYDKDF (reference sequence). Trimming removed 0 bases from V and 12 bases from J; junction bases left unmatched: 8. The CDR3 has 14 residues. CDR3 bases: TGTGCCACCAGCAGAGATCGAGCGGGGTCTTTGCAGTTCTTC. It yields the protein CATSRDRAGSLQFF.

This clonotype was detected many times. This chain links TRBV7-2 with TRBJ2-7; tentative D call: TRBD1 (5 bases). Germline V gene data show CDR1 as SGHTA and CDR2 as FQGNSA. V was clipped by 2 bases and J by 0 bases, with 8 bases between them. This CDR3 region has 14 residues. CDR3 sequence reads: CASSLSRDSYEQYF. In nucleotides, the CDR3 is TGTGCCAGCAGCTTAAGCAGGGACTCCTACGAGCAGTACTTC.

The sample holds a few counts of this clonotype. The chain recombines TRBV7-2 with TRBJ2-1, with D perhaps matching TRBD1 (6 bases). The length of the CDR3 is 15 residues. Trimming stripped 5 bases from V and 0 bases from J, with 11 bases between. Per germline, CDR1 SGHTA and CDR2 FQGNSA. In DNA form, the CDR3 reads TGTGCCAGCAGCAACACAGGGAGCTCCTACAATGAGCAGTTCTTC. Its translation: CASSNTGSSYNEQFF.

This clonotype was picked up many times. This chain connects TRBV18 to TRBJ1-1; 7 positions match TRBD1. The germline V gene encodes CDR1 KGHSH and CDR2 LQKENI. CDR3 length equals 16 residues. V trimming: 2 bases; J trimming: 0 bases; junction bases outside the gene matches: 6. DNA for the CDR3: TGTGCCAGCTCACCAAGGGACAGTCCAGTGAACACTGAAGCTTTCTTT. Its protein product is CASSPRDSPVNTEAFF. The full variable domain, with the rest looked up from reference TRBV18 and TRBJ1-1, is NAGVMQNPRHLVRRRGQEARLRCSPMKGHSHVYWYRQLPEEGLKFMVYLQKENIIDESGMPKERFSAEFPKEGPSILRIQQVVRGDSAAYFCASSPRDSPVNTEAFFGQGTRLTVV.

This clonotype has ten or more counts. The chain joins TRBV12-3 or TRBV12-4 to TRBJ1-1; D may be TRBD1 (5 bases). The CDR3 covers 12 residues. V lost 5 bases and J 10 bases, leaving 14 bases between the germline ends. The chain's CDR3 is CASSPAGGGAFF. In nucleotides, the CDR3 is TGTGCCAGCAGTCCCGCGGGGGGGGGAGCTTTCTTT.

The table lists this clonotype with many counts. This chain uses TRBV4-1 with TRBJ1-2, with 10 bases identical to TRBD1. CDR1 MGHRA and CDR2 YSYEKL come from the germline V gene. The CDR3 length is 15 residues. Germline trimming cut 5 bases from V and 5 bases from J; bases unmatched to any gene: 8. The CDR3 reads CASSRGQGQAYGYTF. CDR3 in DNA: TGCGCCAGCAGCAGGGGACAGGGGCAGGCGTATGGCTACACCTTC.

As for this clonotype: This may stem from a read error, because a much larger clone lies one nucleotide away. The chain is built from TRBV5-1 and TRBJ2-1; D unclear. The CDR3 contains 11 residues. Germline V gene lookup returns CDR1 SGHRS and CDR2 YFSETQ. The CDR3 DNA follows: TGCGCCAGCAGAGCTTCAAATGCGCAGTTCTTC. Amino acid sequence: CASRASNAQFF. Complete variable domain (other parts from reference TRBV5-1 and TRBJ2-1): KAGVTQTPRYLIKTRGQQVTLSCSPISGHRSVSWYQQTPGQGLQFLFEYFSETQRNKGNFPGRFSGRQFSNSRSEMNVSTLELGDSALYLCASRASNAQFFGPGTRLTVL.

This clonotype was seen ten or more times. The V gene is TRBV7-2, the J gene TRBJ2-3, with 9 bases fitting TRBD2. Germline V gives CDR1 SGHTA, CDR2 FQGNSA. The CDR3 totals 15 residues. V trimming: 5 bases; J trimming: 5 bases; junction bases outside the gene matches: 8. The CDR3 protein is CASSTLSGSGDTQYF. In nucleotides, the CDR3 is TGTGCCAGCAGCACACTTAGCGGGAGCGGAGATACGCAGTATTTT.